The rows below give T cell receptor beta chains drawn from one sample of a study of control samples from healthy donors and cancer patients. The method was immunoSEQ multiplex PCR; TCRdb's version includes in-frame clones alone and lacks a portion of them. This table has tens of thousands of clones, roughly nine tenths appearing once. The sequencing sample was made of PBMCs. These receptors all stem from a man aged 40-49 years with colorectal cancer. The CDR3 runs from the conserved cysteine through the conserved F or W. A D gene is named only where the DNA matches it firmly. A row's size may be missing; if present it is once, few, many or a size class.

CDR3aa	CDR3nt	abundance	j_gene	v_gene	d_gene
CASSQGEETQYF	TGTGCCAGCAGCCAGGGCGAAGAGACCCAGTACTTC	NA	TRBJ2-5	TRBV3-1/TRBV3-2	NA
CASGLVVGDDGANVLTF	TGTGCTAGTGGTTTGGTTGTGGGTGATGATGGGGCCAACGTCCTGACTTTC	NA	TRBJ2-6	TRBV12-5	NA
CASRTGGNYEQYF	TGTGCCAGCCGAACAGGTGGGAACTACGAGCAGTACTTC	NA	TRBJ2-7	TRBV11-2	NA
CASSVSRTGGGYGYTF	TGTGCCAGCAGTGTATCAAGAACAGGGGGCGGCTATGGCTACACCTTC	NA	TRBJ1-2	TRBV6-1	TRBD1
CASSPKAGGYTEAFF	TGCGCCAGCAGCCCGAAGGCGGGGGGATACACTGAAGCTTTCTTT	NA	TRBJ1-1	TRBV5-1	NA
CASSLLGVAGTYEQYF	TGTGCCAGCAGCTTGCTAGGAGTAGCGGGTACTTACGAGCAGTACTTC	NA	TRBJ2-7	TRBV5-6	TRBD2
CAISEPGLAGPSYEQYF	TGTGCCATCAGTGAGCCCGGACTAGCGGGACCCTCCTACGAGCAGTACTTC	NA	TRBJ2-7	TRBV10-3	TRBD2
CASSFRLERSYEQYF	TGTGCCAGCAGCTTTAGACTAGAGAGGAGCTACGAGCAGTACTTC	NA	TRBJ2-7	TRBV11-2	NA
CASSFDGMNTEAFF	TGCGCCAGCAGCTTCGACGGGATGAACACTGAAGCTTTCTTT	once	TRBJ1-1	TRBV5-1	NA
CASSWDFYEQYF	TGTGCCAGCAGCTGGGACTTCTACGAGCAGTACTTC	NA	TRBJ2-7	TRBV7-8	NA
CASSRPGTSGVKTQYF	TGTGCCAGCAGCCGTCCCGGGACTAGCGGAGTTAAAACGCAGTATTTT	NA	TRBJ2-3	TRBV3-1/TRBV3-2	TRBD2
CASSPGSPLSYNEQFF	TGTGCCAGCTCACCAGGCTCCCCCCTCTCCTACAATGAGCAGTTCTTC	NA	TRBJ2-1	TRBV18	NA
CASNPRQGMNTEAFF	TGTGCCAGCAACCCGAGACAGGGGATGAACACTGAAGCTTTCTTT	NA	TRBJ1-1	TRBV6-2/TRBV6-3	TRBD1
CATKTGGARSEAFF	TGTGCCACCAAGACAGGGGGCGCTCGATCTGAAGCTTTCTTT	NA	TRBJ1-1	TRBV19	TRBD1
CASSPWDGPRNTEAFF	TGTGCCAGCAGTCCCTGGGACGGACCGAGGAACACTGAAGCTTTCTTT	NA	TRBJ1-1	TRBV9	NA
CASRSQNTEAFF	TGTGCCAGCAGATCACAGAACACTGAAGCTTTCTTT	NA	TRBJ1-1	TRBV5-5	NA
CAISESTYEQYF	TGTGCCATCAGTGAGTCCACCTACGAGCAGTACTTC	NA	TRBJ2-7	TRBV10-3	NA
CASSQDSEAIQETQYF	TGTGCCAGCAGCCAAGATAGTGAAGCGATACAAGAGACCCAGTACTTC	NA	TRBJ2-5	TRBV3-1/TRBV3-2	NA
CASSPPGTKGNTEAFF	TGTGCCAGCTCACCCCCAGGGACAAAGGGGAACACTGAAGCTTTCTTT	NA	TRBJ1-1	TRBV18	NA
CASSQVGLQAEYF	TGTGCCAGCAGCCAAGTGGGACTCCAAGCGGAGTACTTC	NA	TRBJ2-7	TRBV14	NA
CASSLSGSSTEAFF	TGTGCCAGCAGCTTATCCGGGAGTTCCACTGAAGCTTTCTTT	medium-sized	TRBJ1-1	TRBV7-9	NA
CASSSGQVGTNEKLFF	TGTGCCAGCAGCTCGGGACAGGTGGGGACTAATGAAAAACTGTTTTTT	NA	TRBJ1-4	TRBV11-2	TRBD1
CASSPVVRGGYGYTF	TGTGCCAGCAGTCCCGTGGTCCGAGGGGGCTATGGCTACACCTTC	NA	TRBJ1-2	TRBV27	NA
CASRTSGSQETQYF	TGTGCCAGTCGGACTAGCGGGAGTCAAGAGACCCAGTACTTC	few	TRBJ2-5	TRBV7-9	TRBD2
CASSQGGRLANYGYTF	TGCGCCAGCAGCCAAGGAGGACGCCTAGCTAACTATGGCTACACCTTC	NA	TRBJ1-2	TRBV4-1	NA
CASSLEKSEAFF	TGTGCCAGCAGCTTGGAGAAGTCTGAAGCTTTCTTT	NA	TRBJ1-1	TRBV5-5	NA
CASSKRQQGTNTEAFF	TGTGCCAGTAGTAAACGACAACAGGGTACGAACACTGAAGCTTTCTTT	NA	TRBJ1-1	TRBV19	NA
CAISESIGTSGSRDTQYF	TGTGCCATCAGTGAGTCGATTGGGACTAGCGGGAGTAGAGATACGCAGTATTTT	NA	TRBJ2-3	TRBV10-3	TRBD2
CASSLDRAYGYTF	TGCGCCAGCAGCCTGGACAGAGCCTATGGCTACACCTTC	NA	TRBJ1-2	TRBV5-1	NA
CASSFWTGTDTQYF	TGCGCCAGCAGCTTCTGGACAGGGACAGATACGCAGTATTTT	NA	TRBJ2-3	TRBV5-1	TRBD1
CASILALYNEQFF	TGTGCCAGCATACTAGCTCTCTACAATGAGCAGTTCTTC	NA	TRBJ2-1	TRBV6-5	NA
CASSPRGQGLYEQYF	TGTGCCAGCAGCCCTAGGGGACAGGGGCTTTACGAGCAGTACTTC	NA	TRBJ2-7	TRBV7-6	TRBD1
CASSEPGTGLDTQYF	TGTGCCAGCAGTGAACCCGGGACAGGGTTAGATACGCAGTATTTT	NA	TRBJ2-3	TRBV25-1	TRBD1
CASSQESGWNQPQHF	TGCGCCAGCAGCCAAGAGTCAGGGTGGAATCAGCCCCAGCATTTT	NA	TRBJ1-5	TRBV4-1	NA
CASSPGQLAVQEQFF	TGTGCCAGCAGCCCGGGACAGTTAGCGGTCCAGGAGCAGTTCTTC	NA	TRBJ2-1	TRBV7-2	NA
CASRQGTDYGYTF	TGTGCCAGCAGACAGGGTACGGACTATGGCTACACCTTC	NA	TRBJ1-2	TRBV6-5	NA
CASSYSIRNTGELFF	TGTGCCAGCAGTTACTCGATACGGAACACCGGGGAGCTGTTTTTT	once	TRBJ2-2	TRBV6-5	NA